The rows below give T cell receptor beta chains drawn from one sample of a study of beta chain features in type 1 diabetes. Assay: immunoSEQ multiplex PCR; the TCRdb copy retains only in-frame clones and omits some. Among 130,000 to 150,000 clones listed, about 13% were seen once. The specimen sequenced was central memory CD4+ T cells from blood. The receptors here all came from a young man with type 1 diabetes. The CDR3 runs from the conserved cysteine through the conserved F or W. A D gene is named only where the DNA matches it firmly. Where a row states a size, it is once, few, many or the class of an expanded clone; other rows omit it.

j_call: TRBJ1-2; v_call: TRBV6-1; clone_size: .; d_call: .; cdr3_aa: CASSATILYGYTF; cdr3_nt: TGTGCCAGCAGTGCGACCATACTCTATGGCTACACCTTC
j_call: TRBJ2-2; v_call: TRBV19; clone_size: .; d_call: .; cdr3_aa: CASSHNTGELFF; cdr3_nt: TGTGCCAGTAGTCACAACACCGGGGAGCTGTTTTTT
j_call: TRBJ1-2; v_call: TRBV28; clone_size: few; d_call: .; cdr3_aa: CASSLYQGNYGYTF; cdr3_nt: TGTGCCAGCAGTTTATACCAGGGGAACTATGGCTACACCTTC
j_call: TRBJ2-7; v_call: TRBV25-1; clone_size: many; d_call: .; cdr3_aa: CASSTEGWSEQYF; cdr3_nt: TGTGCCAGCAGTACGGAGGGCTGGAGCGAGCAGTACTTC
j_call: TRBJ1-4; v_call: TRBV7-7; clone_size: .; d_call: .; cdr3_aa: CASSPTVENNEKLFF; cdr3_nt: TGTGCTAGCAGCCCGACGGTGGAAAATAATGAAAAACTGTTTTTT
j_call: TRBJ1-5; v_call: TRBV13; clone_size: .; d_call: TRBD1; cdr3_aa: CASSLQGKSNQPQHF; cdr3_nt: TGTGCCAGCAGCCTACAGGGGAAGAGCAATCAGCCCCAGCATTTT
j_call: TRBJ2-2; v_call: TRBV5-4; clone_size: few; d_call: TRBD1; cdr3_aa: CASSFDRGLGGELFF; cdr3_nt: TGTGCCAGCAGCTTTGACAGGGGGCTTGGCGGGGAGCTGTTTTTT
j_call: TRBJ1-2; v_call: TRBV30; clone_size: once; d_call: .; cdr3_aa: CAWSVWVSQSYGYTF; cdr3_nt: TGTGCCTGGAGTGTCTGGGTCTCCCAATCCTATGGCTACACCTTC
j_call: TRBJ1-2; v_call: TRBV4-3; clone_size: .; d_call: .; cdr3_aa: CASSHPGGAGGYTF; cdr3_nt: TGCGCCAGCAGCCACCCTGGGGGGGCTGGTGGCTACACCTTC
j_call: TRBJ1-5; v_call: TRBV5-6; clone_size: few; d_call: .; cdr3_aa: CASSRWGGNQPQHF; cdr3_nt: TGTGCCAGCAGCCGGTGGGGTGGCAATCAGCCCCAGCATTTT
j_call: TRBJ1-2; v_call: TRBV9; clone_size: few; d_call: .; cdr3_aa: CASSRQTDLGGYTF; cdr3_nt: TGTGCCAGCAGCAGACAGACAGATTTGGGTGGCTACACCTTC
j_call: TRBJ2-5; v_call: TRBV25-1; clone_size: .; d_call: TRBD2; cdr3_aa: CASSEGRTSSPFQETQYF; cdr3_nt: TGTGCCAGCAGTGAAGGGAGGACTAGCTCCCCGTTCCAAGAGACCCAGTACTTC
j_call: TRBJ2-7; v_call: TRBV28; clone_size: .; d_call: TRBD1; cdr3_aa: CASSLWDSEEQYF; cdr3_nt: TGTGCCAGCAGTCTATGGGACAGTGAGGAGCAGTACTTC